The 29 T cell receptor beta chains in this list originate from one sample, sequenced in a study of blood T cell repertoires in COVID-19. Libraries were prepared by immunoSEQ multiplex PCR; TCRdb keeps only in-frame clonotypes and omits some of them. Here the sample spans over 110,000 clones, about 91% being singletons. Sample: peripheral blood. These receptors were taken from a human donor in a cohort sampled during active COVID-19.

The chain is built from TRBV28 and TRBJ1-2, with a tentative D call TRBD1 (5 bases). The germline gives CDR1 MDHEN, CDR2 SYDVKM. V lost 4 bases to trimming and J lost 5 bases, with 8 bases between them. The CDR3 spans 12 residues. CDR3 DNA: TGTGCCAGCAGTTCAGGGCGGTATGGCTACACCTTC. The encoded protein is CASSSGRYGYTF.

The J gene is TRBJ2-7, the V gene TRBV7-9; D possibly corresponds to TRBD1 (5 bases). Germline V CDR1 and CDR2: SEHNR, FQNEAQ (reference sequence). The CDR3 extends over 11 amino acids. Trimming left V 3 bases short and J 6 bases short, with 6 bases between. This CDR3 is CASSFRGEQYF. DNA of the CDR3: TGTGCCAGCAGCTTTAGGGGCGAGCAGTACTTC.

The gene calls are TRBV5-6 and TRBJ2-7; D might be TRBD2 (6 bases). This CDR3 region has 13 residues. Germline CDR1 SGHDT, CDR2 YYEEEE. The V gene lost 5 bases and the J gene lost 3 bases, with 12 bases spanning the gap. The CDR3 DNA follows: TGTGCCAGCAGGAGTGGGGGGTTCTACGAGCAGTACTTC. Translating gives CASRSGGFYEQYF.

The gene calls are TRBV14 and TRBJ2-7; D possibly corresponds to TRBD2 (6 bases). From germline, CDR1 is SGHDN and CDR2 FVKESK. Trimming shortened V by 1 base and J by 0 bases, and 16 bases separated the two germline ends. This CDR3 comprises 17 residues. CDR3 nucleotide sequence: TGTGCCAGCAGCCAAGGGTACCGGGACTCACGCTCCTACGAGCAGTACTTC. Its protein product is CASSQGYRDSRSYEQYF.

This clone was detected a few times. This rearrangement joins TRBV30 to TRBJ1-6, with TRBD1 identical over 7 bases. Looked up from germline, CDR1 is GTSNPN and CDR2 is SVGIG (reference sequence). V gave up 7 bases and J gave up 8 bases; unmatched junction bases: 8. CDR3 length: 13 amino acids. CDR3 in DNA: TGTGCCTTTTCCGGGACAGTATATTCACCCCTCCACTTT. Translated, it gives CAFSGTVYSPLHF.

The gene calls are TRBV4-3 and TRBJ2-6; D perhaps matches TRBD1 (6 bases). The CDR3 loop spans 15 amino acids. Looked up from germline, CDR1 is LGHNA and CDR2 is YSLEER. Trimming stripped 1 base from V and 4 bases from J, with 8 bases between. The CDR3, as DNA: TGCGCCAGCAGCCAAGCAGGGGACGGGGCCAACGTCCTGACTTTC. This codes for CASSQAGDGANVLTF.

This chain connects TRBV14 to TRBJ1-1; D unresolved. This CDR3 contains 13 residues. The germline V gene has CDR1 SGHDN and CDR2 FVKESK. V gave up 6 bases and J gave up 2 bases, with 10 bases separating them. CDR3 nucleotide sequence: TGTGCCAGCAGTCCCAGTTTTAACACTGAAGCTTTCTTT. This gives the protein CASSPSFNTEAFF.

This clone was counted a few times. CDR3 sequence: CASSSRTTERNEQFF. CDR3 DNA sequence: TGTGCCAGCAGTTCTCGGACTACCGAGAGGAATGAGCAGTTCTTC. The genes are TRBV27 and TRBJ2-1; maybe TRBD2 (6 bases). CDR1 is MNHEY and CDR2 is SMNVEV in the germline V gene (reference sequence). This CDR3 is 15 amino acids long. Trimming shortened V by 4 bases and J by 7 bases, and 17 bases separated the two germline ends.

The rearrangement joins TRBV9 to TRBJ1-1; a weak D match, TRBD1 (5 bases). Per the germline V gene, CDR1 is SGDLS and CDR2 is YYNGEE. CDR3 length equals 16 residues. V lost 0 bases and J lost 1, with 13 bases in between. Here the CDR3 DNA reads TGTGCCAGCAGCGTAGGTTTATGGCAGGGGAACACTGAAGCTTTCTTT. It translates to CASSVGLWQGNTEAFF.

This chain links TRBV14 with TRBJ2-3; 11 bases are shared with TRBD1. J was trimmed by 6 bases and V by 4 bases; bases with no gene match: 6. CDR3 length equals 15 residues. Germline CDR1 SGHDN, CDR2 FVKESK. The CDR3 nucleotides are TGTGCCAGCAGCCCCCTCGGACAGGGGGCCGATACGCAGTATTTT. It translates to CASSPLGQGADTQYF.

The rearrangement links TRBV7-9 to TRBJ2-7; 10 bases match TRBD2. V lost 7 bases and J lost 2; bases outside the gene matches: 8. Germline lookup yields CDR1 SEHNR and CDR2 FQNEAQ (reference sequence). This CDR3 is 15 amino acids long. The CDR3 nucleotides read TGTGCCAGCAACGATAGGAGCGGGGGGGCCTACGAGCAGTACTTC. It yields the protein CASNDRSGGAYEQYF.

V usage is TRBV6-5 and J usage is TRBJ2-1; weak D call: TRBD2 (6 bases). Trimming removed 2 bases from V and 3 bases from J, with 11 bases in between. Per germline, CDR1 MNHEY and CDR2 SVGAGI. The CDR3 is made up of 15 amino acids. CDR3 nucleotides: TGTGCCAGCAGTTACGGGCAGGGACTCTACAATGAGCAGTTCTTC. It is translated as CASSYGQGLYNEQFF.

The chain links TRBV5-6 to TRBJ2-7, with TRBD1 matching over 9 bases. V lost 0 bases and J lost 4; bases outside the gene matches: 5. Germline V gene lookup returns CDR1 SGHDT and CDR2 YYEEEE. The CDR3 is made up of 15 amino acids. In DNA, the CDR3 is TGTGCCAGCAGCTTGGCGGGACAGGGAAGATACGAGCAGTACTTC. Translating it yields CASSLAGQGRYEQYF.

This chain joins TRBV7-2 and TRBJ2-1; D possibly corresponds to TRBD2 (6 bases). The CDR3 runs to 15 residues. V was cut by 1 base and J by 7 bases, with 14 bases left in between. CDR1 and CDR2 from the germline V gene are SGHTA and FQGNSA. CDR3 residues: CASSLDARGGNEQFF. As DNA, the CDR3 is TGTGCCAGCAGCTTAGACGCGAGGGGAGGAAATGAGCAGTTCTTC. The entire variable domain, with the rest obtained from reference TRBV7-2 and TRBJ2-1, is as follows: GAGVSQSPSNKVTEKGKDVELRCDPISGHTALYWYRQSLGQGLEFLIYFQGNSAPDKSGLPSDRFSAERTGGSVSTLTIQRTQQEDSAVYLCASSLDARGGNEQFFGPGTRLTVL.

CDR3 loop: CATRTISYNEQFF. CDR3 DNA sequence: TGCGCCACCCGGACTATCTCCTACAATGAGCAGTTCTTC. The chain links TRBV10-1 to TRBJ2-1, with a possible D match to TRBD2 (6 bases). CDR3 length: 13 amino acids. Germline assignment: CDR1 WNHNN and CDR2 SYGVQD (reference sequence). Trimming removed 10 bases at V and 0 bases at J, with 10 bases between.

This clone came up once. This chain joins TRBV7-9 and TRBJ1-1; 7 bases align to TRBD1. CDR1 is SEHNR and CDR2 is FQNEAQ in the germline V gene (reference sequence). This CDR3 has 18 amino acids. Trimming removed 7 bases from V and 3 bases from J; junction bases left unmatched: 20. The CDR3 region is CASTPLGPRQGFDTEAFF. Written as DNA, the CDR3 is TGTGCCAGCACCCCACTAGGACCGAGACAGGGTTTCGACACTGAAGCTTTCTTT. The full variable domain, rest sourced from reference TRBV7-9 and TRBJ1-1, is DTGVSQNPRHKITKRGQNVTFRCDPISEHNRLYWYRQTLGQGPEFLTYFQNEAQLEKSRLLSDRFSAERPKGSFSTLEIQRTEQGDSAMYLCASTPLGPRQGFDTEAFFGQGTRLTVV.

The chain couples TRBV3-1 (or the pseudogene TRBV3-2) to TRBJ1-1; no clear D. Trimming removed 4 bases at V and 0 bases at J, with 15 bases between. CDR1 is LGHDT, CDR2 YNNKEL, per germline (reference sequence). The CDR3 sequence is 16 residues long. As DNA, the CDR3 is TGTGCCAGCAGCCCTAGCGGGCTCTACATGAACACTGAAGCTTTCTTT. It specifies CASSPSGLYMNTEAFF.

Only one count was recorded for this clone. The gene calls are TRBV5-1 and TRBJ2-7; a weak D match, TRBD1 (5 bases). Trimming took off 4 bases at V and 2 bases at J, with 16 bases between the two ends. The CDR3 sequence is 15 residues long. Looked up from germline, CDR1 is SGHRS and CDR2 is YFSETQ. The CDR3 loop is CASSPFPDRTYEQYF. The CDR3 region has the DNA TGCGCCAGCAGCCCCTTCCCCGACAGAACCTACGAGCAGTACTTC.

The chain employs TRBV11-3 and TRBJ2-1, with 11 bases aligning to TRBD2. There are 15 residues in the CDR3. V was clipped by 2 bases and J by 10 bases; unmatched bases: 7. CDR1 is SGHNT, CDR2 YENEEA, per germline. This CDR3 is CASSLKLAGAREQFF. The DNA for the CDR3 is TGTGCCAGCAGCTTAAAACTAGCGGGGGCCCGGGAGCAGTTCTTC.

The chain carries TRBV18 and TRBJ2-7; 8 bases map to TRBD1. The J segment lost 4 bases and the V segment lost 1 base, leaving 6 bases of the junction unmatched. This CDR3 is built from 15 residues. Germline V gene lookup returns CDR1 KGHSH and CDR2 LQKENI. In DNA, the CDR3 is TGTGCCAGCTCACCACGGGCAGGGGGCGCTTACGAGCAGTACTTC. It encodes CASSPRAGGAYEQYF. The full variable domain, with the rest looked up from reference TRBV18 and TRBJ2-7, is NAGVMQNPRHLVRRRGQEARLRCSPMKGHSHVYWYRQLPEEGLKFMVYLQKENIIDESGMPKERFSAEFPKEGPSILRIQQVVRGDSAAYFCASSPRAGGAYEQYFGPGTRLTVT.

The genes are TRBV18 and TRBJ1-1; TRBD1 is a possible D gene (6 bases). The V end was cut by 0 bases, the J end by 6 bases, with 23 bases between. The CDR3 is 18 residues long. Germline V lookup: CDR1 KGHSH, CDR2 LQKENI. CDR3 bases: TGTGCCAGCTCACCACCGATCAGGGGCGCTGGCCGAACACCTGAAGCTTTCTTT. This sequence encodes CASSPPIRGAGRTPEAFF.

V gene TRBV5-4 combines with J gene TRBJ2-7; 7 bases match TRBD1. V shed 0 bases and J 4 bases; nucleotides not matched to a gene: 4. The CDR3 is made up of 14 amino acids. Germline CDR1 and CDR2: SGHNT and YYREEE (reference sequence). CDR3 nucleotides: TGTGCCAGCAGCTTGGAACAGGGGCGGTACGAGCAGTACTTC. It encodes CASSLEQGRYEQYF.

The chain combines TRBV19 with TRBJ1-5; TRBD1 matches at 8 bases. Germline-derived CDR1 and CDR2 are LNHDA and SQIVND (reference sequence). V lost 3 bases, J lost 7 bases, and 8 bases stayed unmatched. The CDR3 is 15 residues long. The CDR3 coding sequence is TGTGCCAGTAGTATCGGGCAGGGGGCTAGACAGCCCCAGCATTTT. It encodes CASSIGQGARQPQHF.

The chain recombines TRBV27 with TRBJ2-5; TRBD2 matches 8 bases. The CDR3 totals 13 residues. Trimming took 10 bases from V and 4 from J; bases not matched to a gene: 8. Germline V lookup: CDR1 MNHEY, CDR2 SMNVEV (reference sequence). The CDR3 bases are TGTGCCACCCGGCGGGGGGCCGTAGAGACCCAGTACTTC. Translating it yields CATRRGAVETQYF.

The chain has TRBV11-2 and TRBJ2-7; weak D call: TRBD1 (6 bases). V dropped 1 base and J dropped 4 bases, with 20 bases sitting between them. The CDR3 length is 17 residues. Germline assignment: CDR1 SGHAT and CDR2 FQNNGV. The CDR3 DNA sequence: TGTGCCAGCAGCTTAGCCCACGGCGCAGGGGAAGTTTACGAGCAGTACTTC. As protein: CASSLAHGAGEVYEQYF.

This clone has just a few counts. The rearrangement uses TRBV9 and TRBJ2-2, with D unresolved. The CDR3 loop spans 17 amino acids. Trimming stripped 0 bases from V and 3 bases from J, with 15 bases between. Per germline, CDR1 SGDLS and CDR2 YYNGEE. The CDR3 DNA reads TGTGCCAGCAGCGTAGGGGTCCGAGTGGAGCACACCGGGGAGCTGTTTTTT. This codes for CASSVGVRVEHTGELFF. Together with reference TRBV9 and TRBJ2-2, the CDR3 gives the full variable domain: DSGVTQTPKHLITATGQRVTLRCSPRSGDLSVYWYQQSLDQGLQFLIQYYNGEERAKGNILERFSAQQFPDLHSELNLSSLELGDSALYFCASSVGVRVEHTGELFFGEGSRLTVL.

The chain uses TRBV5-1 and TRBJ1-1; weak D call: TRBD1 (6 bases). Trimming stripped 4 bases from V and 1 base from J, with 11 bases between. Per the germline V gene, CDR1 is SGHRS and CDR2 is YFSETQ. The CDR3 contains 14 residues. In DNA form, the CDR3 reads TGCGCCAGCAGCCCGACAGGACAGAACACTGAAGCTTTCTTT. Its protein is CASSPTGQNTEAFF.

This clone occurred once. V is TRBV7-9 and J is TRBJ1-4; D uncertain. The ends were cut back, 1 base at V and 8 bases at J, with 11 bases in the middle. Germline lookup yields CDR1 SEHNR and CDR2 FQNEAQ (reference sequence). The CDR3 sequence is 14 residues long. CDR3 sequence: CASSLVGRGEKLFF. The CDR3 bases are TGTGCCAGCAGCTTAGTTGGCCGAGGGGAAAAACTGTTTTTT.

This clone was detected only once. The chain has TRBV7-9 and TRBJ2-7, with D uncertain. Per the germline V gene, CDR1 is SEHNR and CDR2 is FQNEAQ (reference sequence). Trimming cost V 1 base and J 4 bases, with 14 bases left between them. This CDR3 spans 15 amino acids. The CDR3 bases are TGTGCCAGCAGCTTAGTCTTGGCAGATCCTTACGAGCAGTACTTC. This gives the protein CASSLVLADPYEQYF.